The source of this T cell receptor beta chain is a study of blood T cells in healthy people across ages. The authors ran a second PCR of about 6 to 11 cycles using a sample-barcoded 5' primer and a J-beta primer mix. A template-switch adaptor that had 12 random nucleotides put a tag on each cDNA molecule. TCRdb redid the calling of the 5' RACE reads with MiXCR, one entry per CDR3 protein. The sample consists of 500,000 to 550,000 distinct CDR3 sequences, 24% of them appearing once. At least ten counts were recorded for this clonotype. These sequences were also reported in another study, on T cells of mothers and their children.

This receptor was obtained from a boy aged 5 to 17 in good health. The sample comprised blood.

The CDR3 DNA sequence: TGTGGAACAGGGCTCAATCAGCCCCAGCATTTT. It specifies CGTGLNQPQHF. This chain connects TRBV27 to TRBJ1-5; D is possibly TRBD1 (6 bases). Germline lookup yields CDR1 MNHEY and CDR2 SMNVEV (reference sequence). This CDR3 is 11 amino acids long.